The TCR beta chain under discussion was sequenced for a study of cytomegalovirus exposure and HLA in healthy donors. Study-wide points: Most TCR sequences were seen very rarely across donors, but some public TCRs occurred in many. HLA alleles were associated with 18,000 or so TCR beta sequences in a later analysis at 0.05 false discovery rate.

There are a few counts of this clone. As yet, its antigen is unknown. The PCR was carried out with 60 Vbeta primers and 13 Jbeta primers. Repertoires were generated with immunoSEQ multiplex PCR, while TCRdb's copy carries only in-frame clones and drops some. The sample yields 150,000 or so clones, under 80% seen once. Germline V gene data show CDR1 as MNHEY and CDR2 as SMNVEV (reference sequence). V lost 0 bases and J lost 4; bases outside the gene matches: 10. The CDR3 has 17 residues. Source material: PBMCs. The chain has TRBV27 and TRBJ2-7, with 9 positions matching TRBD1. This TCR was recovered from a man aged 25-45 years in good health and CMV-seronegative. DNA of the CDR3: TGTGCCAGCAGTTTATCGGGCCCGGGGACAGGGTCTTACGAGCAGTACTTC. This encodes CASSLSGPGTGSYEQYF.